Listed below are T cell receptor beta chains from one sample, sequenced in a study of PD-1 blockade in classical Hodgkin lymphoma. Measured with immunoSEQ multiplex PCR; TCRdb has only the in-frame clones, and not every one. The profile shows thousands of clones, more than 50% of them singletons. The sequencing used peripheral blood mononuclear cells (PBMCs), collected at baseline. Source of these receptors: a human donor with classical Hodgkin lymphoma. Each CDR3 is given with its conserved first and last residue. The D gene is left open where the match is weak. Rows give clone size only sometimes, using once, few, many, or a class for an expanded clone.

D gene: TRBD1; V gene: TRBV19; J gene: TRBJ1-2; clone size: .; CDR3 protein: CASSMQTGGDYGYTF; CDR3 DNA: TGTGCCAGTAGTATGCAGACAGGGGGTGACTATGGCTACACCTTC
D gene: TRBD2; V gene: TRBV11-2; J gene: TRBJ2-7; clone size: .; CDR3 protein: CASSIQPGTSGGEQYF; CDR3 DNA: TGTGCCAGCAGCATCCAACCCGGGACTAGCGGCGGCGAGCAGTACTTC
D gene: .; V gene: TRBV16; J gene: TRBJ2-1; clone size: .; CDR3 protein: CASSRQSNNEQFF; CDR3 DNA: TGTGCCAGCAGCCGACAGTCGAACAATGAGCAGTTCTTC
D gene: .; V gene: TRBV21-1; J gene: TRBJ1-5; clone size: once; CDR3 protein: CATDSQGLTYYSNQPQHF; CDR3 DNA: TGTGCTACGGATTCCCAGGGGTTAACTTATTATAGCAATCAGCCCCAGCATTTT
D gene: .; V gene: TRBV11-1; J gene: TRBJ2-7; clone size: .; CDR3 protein: CASSPTKSEQYF; CDR3 DNA: TGTGCCAGCAGCCCCACGAAATCCGAGCAGTACTTC
D gene: .; V gene: TRBV7-9; J gene: TRBJ2-7; clone size: few; CDR3 protein: CASSLGGTGVQYF; CDR3 DNA: TGTGCCAGCAGCTTAGGTGGGACTGGGGTGCAGTACTTC
D gene: .; V gene: TRBV6-5; J gene: TRBJ1-2; clone size: .; CDR3 protein: CASSVGSNYGYTF; CDR3 DNA: TGTGCCAGCAGTGTCGGGTCGAACTATGGCTACACCTTC
D gene: .; V gene: TRBV25-1; J gene: TRBJ1-6; clone size: .; CDR3 protein: CASTGETFSPLHF; CDR3 DNA: TGTGCCAGCACGGGAGAAACTTTTTCACCCCTCCACTTT
D gene: TRBD1; V gene: TRBV7-3; J gene: TRBJ2-1; clone size: .; CDR3 protein: CASSRTGGKDEQFF; CDR3 DNA: TGTGCCAGCAGCCGGACAGGGGGTAAGGATGAGCAGTTCTTC
D gene: .; V gene: TRBV4-1; J gene: TRBJ1-2; clone size: .; CDR3 protein: CASSQDRQATFYGYTF; CDR3 DNA: TGCGCCAGCAGCCAAGATAGACAGGCGACCTTCTATGGCTACACCTTC
D gene: .; V gene: TRBV25-1; J gene: TRBJ2-2; clone size: .; CDR3 protein: CASSEYVQATTGELFF; CDR3 DNA: TGTGCCAGCAGTGAATATGTGCAGGCGACGACCGGGGAGCTGTTTTTT
D gene: TRBD2; V gene: TRBV7-6; J gene: TRBJ2-1; clone size: .; CDR3 protein: CASSSSGRGVNEQFF; CDR3 DNA: TGTGCCAGCAGTTCTAGCGGGAGGGGAGTCAATGAGCAGTTCTTC
D gene: .; V gene: TRBV29-1; J gene: TRBJ2-1; clone size: .; CDR3 protein: CSVELSYSYNEQFF; CDR3 DNA: TGCAGCGTTGAATTGAGTTACAGTTACAATGAGCAGTTCTTC
D gene: .; V gene: TRBV15; J gene: TRBJ2-7; clone size: .; CDR3 protein: CATSRDFPARGSYEQYF; CDR3 DNA: TGTGCCACCAGCAGAGATTTCCCCGCCAGGGGATCCTACGAGCAGTACTTC
D gene: TRBD1; V gene: TRBV6-5; J gene: TRBJ2-1; clone size: .; CDR3 protein: CASSYSGTDNEQFF; CDR3 DNA: TGTGCCAGCAGTTACTCGGGGACAGACAATGAGCAGTTCTTC
D gene: .; V gene: TRBV7-8; J gene: TRBJ2-1; clone size: .; CDR3 protein: CASSLGNNEQFF; CDR3 DNA: TGTGCCAGCAGCTTAGGGAACAATGAGCAGTTCTTC
D gene: .; V gene: TRBV18; J gene: TRBJ1-5; clone size: once; CDR3 protein: CASSLQGGGVVQPQHF; CDR3 DNA: TGTGCCAGCTCACTCCAAGGGGGAGGGGTTGTTCAGCCCCAGCATTTT
D gene: TRBD2; V gene: TRBV18; J gene: TRBJ2-7; clone size: .; CDR3 protein: CASSPLGGDLPYEQYF; CDR3 DNA: TGTGCCAGCTCACCACTCGGGGGGGACCTACCCTACGAGCAGTACTTC
D gene: .; V gene: TRBV5-4; J gene: TRBJ1-1; clone size: .; CDR3 protein: CASSQQDTEAFF; CDR3 DNA: TGTGCCAGCAGCCAACAGGACACTGAAGCTTTCTTT
D gene: TRBD1; V gene: TRBV19; J gene: TRBJ2-2; clone size: .; CDR3 protein: CASSRTGAARLNTGELFF; CDR3 DNA: TGTGCCAGTAGTAGGACAGGAGCTGCCCGCCTTAACACCGGGGAGCTGTTTTTT
D gene: TRBD1; V gene: TRBV5-1; J gene: TRBJ2-5; clone size: .; CDR3 protein: CASSGLGTGQETQYF; CDR3 DNA: TGCGCCAGCAGCGGACTCGGGACAGGGCAAGAGACCCAGTACTTC
D gene: .; V gene: TRBV19; J gene: TRBJ1-1; clone size: .; CDR3 protein: CASQDRLNTEAFF; CDR3 DNA: TGTGCCAGCCAAGACAGGTTGAACACTGAAGCTTTCTTT
D gene: .; V gene: TRBV5-1; J gene: TRBJ2-1; clone size: once; CDR3 protein: CASSLEGAEQFF; CDR3 DNA: TGCGCCAGCAGCTTGGAGGGTGCTGAGCAGTTCTTC
D gene: TRBD1; V gene: TRBV19; J gene: TRBJ1-4; clone size: .; CDR3 protein: CASSIERDSYRNEKLFF; CDR3 DNA: TGTGCCAGTAGTATTGAGAGGGACAGCTATCGAAATGAAAAACTGTTTTTT
D gene: .; V gene: TRBV7-9; J gene: TRBJ1-5; clone size: .; CDR3 protein: CASSSDPGFSQPQHF; CDR3 DNA: TGTGCCAGCAGCTCCGACCCAGGGTTTTCGCAGCCCCAGCATTTT
D gene: TRBD1; V gene: TRBV19; J gene: TRBJ2-7; clone size: medium-sized; CDR3 protein: CASSSGQGREQYF; CDR3 DNA: TGTGCCAGTAGTTCAGGACAGGGACGTGAGCAGTACTTC
D gene: .; V gene: TRBV6-6; J gene: TRBJ2-7; clone size: .; CDR3 protein: CASSYSHDYEQYF; CDR3 DNA: TGTGCCAGCAGTTACTCGCATGACTACGAGCAGTACTTC
D gene: TRBD1; V gene: TRBV30; J gene: TRBJ1-1; clone size: .; CDR3 protein: CAWGQVVNTEAFF; CDR3 DNA: TGTGCCTGGGGACAGGTAGTGAACACTGAAGCTTTCTTT
D gene: TRBD1; V gene: TRBV4-3; J gene: TRBJ2-7; clone size: .; CDR3 protein: CASSQGQGWYEQYF; CDR3 DNA: TGCGCCAGCAGCCAGGGACAGGGGTGGTACGAGCAGTACTTC
D gene: .; V gene: TRBV6-5; J gene: TRBJ2-2; clone size: .; CDR3 protein: CASSYGGAGELFF; CDR3 DNA: TGTGCCAGCAGTTACGGAGGGGCCGGGGAGCTGTTTTTT
D gene: TRBD2; V gene: TRBV10-1; J gene: TRBJ2-1; clone size: .; CDR3 protein: CATSGGNEQFF; CDR3 DNA: TGTGCCACTAGCGGGGGGAATGAGCAGTTCTTC
D gene: TRBD2; V gene: TRBV7-9; J gene: TRBJ2-2; clone size: .; CDR3 protein: CASSPRGLADTGELFF; CDR3 DNA: TGTGCCAGCAGCCCACGGGGACTAGCGGACACCGGGGAGCTGTTTTTT
D gene: .; V gene: TRBV2; J gene: TRBJ1-1; clone size: .; CDR3 protein: CASSGGSWGAEAFF; CDR3 DNA: TGTGCCAGCAGTGGCGGCAGTTGGGGAGCTGAAGCTTTCTTT
D gene: TRBD1; V gene: TRBV5-4; J gene: TRBJ1-2; clone size: .; CDR3 protein: CASSVQGSPYGYTF; CDR3 DNA: TGTGCCAGCAGCGTACAGGGGTCCCCCTATGGCTACACCTTC
D gene: TRBD2; V gene: TRBV28; J gene: TRBJ2-3; clone size: few; CDR3 protein: CASSQLAGGLADTQYF; CDR3 DNA: TGTGCCAGCAGCCAACTAGCGGGAGGGCTGGCAGATACGCAGTATTTT